The T cell receptor beta chain under discussion was sequenced for a study of blood T cell repertoires in COVID-19. Across the whole study: The United States, Italy and Spain supplied acute and convalescent COVID-19 samples. The analysed material was cDNA or gDNA that came from T cells, B-cell-depleted T cells, or PBMCs.

The CDR3 consists of 13 residues. From germline, CDR1 is MRHNA and CDR2 SNTAGT. V lost 2 bases, J lost 6 bases, and 10 bases lay in between. Under the authors' procedure: Amplified reference gene primers provided the basis for estimating nucleated cell counts. Sequencing was performed with immunoSEQ multiplex PCR; in TCRdb, only in-frame clones are kept and a portion is missing. Clone size and V and J calls were adopted from that table, with D and trimming inferred from the DNA. The sample contains 100,000 to 150,000 clones, roughly 80% of which appear only once. This TCR derives from a woman aged 25-40 years who had recovered from COVID-19. Sequencing input: peripheral blood. The rearrangement links TRBV6-4 to TRBJ2-5; weak D call: TRBD1 (6 bases). The chain's CDR3 is CASSDGTGQTQYF. CDR3 coding DNA: TGTGCCAGCAGTGACGGCACAGGGCAGACCCAGTACTTC.